These 20 T cell receptor beta chains originate from one sample sequenced in a study of early T cells in non-severe SARS-CoV-2 infection. TCRdb used MiXCR to reprocess the 5' RACE reads, holding one entry per CDR3 protein. The sample holds tens of thousands of distinct CDR3 sequences; more than 12% are singletons and the top ten take under 4%. The specimen sequenced was whole blood. All receptors derive from an adult who was a healthcare worker with PCR-confirmed SARS-CoV-2 infection or an uninfected control (not recorded which).

The V call is TRBV4-1, the J call TRBJ2-7; D is undetermined. Trimming removed 0 bases from V and 5 bases from J, with 5 bases in between. Germline-derived CDR1 and CDR2 are MGHRA and YSYEKL. The length of the CDR3 is 12 residues. Written as DNA, the CDR3 is TGCGCCAGCAGCCAAGACAGAAACGAGCAGTACTTC. Amino acid sequence: CASSQDRNEQYF.

This clonotype was counted ten times or more. The CDR3 here is CASSGAVDRETQYF. The CDR3 nucleotides are TGTGCCAGTAGTGGAGCCGTGGATCGAGAGACCCAGTACTTC. The chain has TRBV19 and TRBJ2-5; D unclear. The CDR3 is 14 amino acids. Trimming cost V 5 bases and J 4 bases, with 14 bases left between them. Germline assignment: CDR1 LNHDA and CDR2 SQIVND (reference sequence).

J is TRBJ2-7 and V is TRBV5-8; D uncertain. The CDR3 has 16 amino acids. V was trimmed by 0 bases and J by 5 bases, leaving 18 bases between them. Germline CDR1 and CDR2: SGHTS and YDEGEE. CDR3 loop: CASSLDIGSKFHEQYF. CDR3 DNA sequence: TGTGCCAGCAGCTTGGACATCGGGTCGAAGTTCCACGAGCAGTACTTC.

This clonotype was seen many times. V usage is TRBV11-2 and J usage is TRBJ2-7, with 7 bases matching TRBD1. V gave up 5 bases and J gave up 6 bases; unmatched junction bases: 4. This CDR3 comprises 12 residues. From germline, CDR1 is SGHAT and CDR2 FQNNGV. In DNA, the CDR3 is TGTGCCAGCAGCGCCGACAGGGTCGAGCAGTACTTC. Translation: CASSADRVEQYF.

This clonotype was counted only a few times. This chain links TRBV3-1 with TRBJ2-1, with D tentatively TRBD1 (6 bases). The CDR3 contains 12 residues. V shed 4 bases and J shed 14 bases, with 15 bases lying between them. Looked up from germline, CDR1 is LGHDT and CDR2 is YNNKEL (reference sequence). This chain's CDR3 is CASSRDRYRKFF. CDR3 DNA sequence: TGTGCCAGCAGCCGAGACAGGTATAGGAAGTTCTTC.

This clonotype has at least ten counts. The rearrangement uses TRBV7-9 and TRBJ1-1; D not certain. Trimming cost V 5 bases and J 7 bases, with 11 bases left between them. Per germline, CDR1 SEHNR and CDR2 FQNEAQ (reference sequence). The CDR3 has 12 residues. The CDR3 spells CASSLGRGEAFF. DNA of the CDR3: TGTGCCAGCAGCCTAGGACGGGGTGAAGCTTTCTTT.

This clonotype appeared many times. The V gene is TRBV3-1, the J gene TRBJ2-3; TRBD1 agrees at 9 bases. With 4 bases clipped from V and 6 bases from J, the junction kept 8 bases outside the gene matches. The CDR3 totals 15 residues. Germline CDR1 reads LGHDT; CDR2 reads YNNKEL (reference sequence). CDR3 sequence reads: CASSPWTGEVDTQYF. As DNA, the CDR3 is TGTGCCAGCAGCCCCTGGACAGGGGAGGTGGATACGCAGTATTTT.

This clonotype was found many times. This sequence joins TRBV18 and TRBJ1-1, with D unresolved. Trimming stripped 5 bases from V and 5 bases from J, with 18 bases between. CDR3 length equals 15 residues. Germline CDR1 and CDR2: KGHSH and LQKENI. Here the CDR3 DNA reads TGTGCCAGCTCAACAGAGGCTGGCGGGCGAACTGAAGCTTTCTTT. Its translation: CASSTEAGGRTEAFF.

The chain carries TRBV27 and TRBJ2-1; 7 bases align to TRBD1. This CDR3 contains 16 residues. The ends lost 5 bases at V and 7 bases at J; junction bases unmatched: 14. CDR1 MNHEY and CDR2 SMNVEV come from the germline V gene (reference sequence). The CDR3 loop reads CASSPNRGRRQNEQFF. In nucleotides, the CDR3 is TGTGCCAGCAGTCCTAACAGGGGCCGCCGACAAAATGAGCAGTTCTTC.

There are many counts of this clonotype. This chain's CDR3 is CASSGTGTRNVYGDNEQFF. The DNA of the CDR3 is TGTGCCAGCAGCGGAACCGGGACTAGAAATGTTTACGGTGACAATGAGCAGTTCTTC. This chain connects TRBV11-3 to TRBJ2-1, with 8 bases matching TRBD2. Germline loops: CDR1 SGHNT, CDR2 YENEEA. J lost 5 bases, V lost 5 bases, and 20 bases had no gene match. The CDR3 sequence is 19 residues long.

The genes are TRBV7-8 and TRBJ2-5, with 8 positions matching TRBD1. CDR3 length: 13 residues. Looked up from germline, CDR1 is SGHVS and CDR2 is FQNEAQ. Trimming took 5 bases from V and 6 from J; bases not matched to a gene: 5. The CDR3 is CASSHGQGKTQYF. Here the CDR3 DNA reads TGTGCCAGCAGCCACGGACAGGGAAAGACCCAGTACTTC. Together with reference TRBV7-8 and TRBJ2-5, the CDR3 gives the full variable domain: GAGVSQSPRYKVAKRGQDVALRCDPISGHVSLFWYQQALGQGPEFLTYFQNEAQLDKSGLPSDRFFAERPEGSVSTLKIQRTQQEDSAVYLCASSHGQGKTQYFGPGTRLLVL.

This clonotype appeared many times. This chain uses TRBV6-1 with TRBJ2-7; 7 nucleotides align to TRBD2. J lost 7 bases, V lost 2 bases, and 11 bases had no gene match. The CDR3 is made up of 15 amino acids. Per germline, CDR1 MNHNS and CDR2 SASEGT. The CDR3 nucleotides are TGTGCCAGCAGTGAACGGGGGGACGGGGTAGGTGAGCAGTACTTC. Protein sequence: CASSERGDGVGEQYF.

This rearrangement joins TRBV4-1 to TRBJ2-1; 11 nucleotides line up with TRBD2. The germline CDR1 and CDR2 sequences are MGHRA and YSYEKL. Trimming cost V 2 bases and J 8 bases; bases outside gene matches: 2. This CDR3 contains 14 residues. CDR3: CASSQQLAGDEQFF. The CDR3 nucleotides read TGCGCCAGCAGCCAACAACTAGCGGGAGATGAGCAGTTCTTC.

This clonotype has only a few counts. V gene TRBV15 combines with J gene TRBJ1-6; tentatively, D is TRBD1 (5 bases). The CDR3 loop spans 19 amino acids. Per germline, CDR1 LNHNV and CDR2 YYDKDF (reference sequence). V lost 0 bases to trimming and J lost 0 bases, with 15 bases between them. The CDR3 nucleotides are TGTGCCACCAGCAGAGATCGATTAGGAGGGACCTCCTATAATTCACCCCTCCACTTT. This translates into CATSRDRLGGTSYNSPLHF.

This clonotype was seen repeatedly, ten times or more. The chain uses TRBV24-1 and TRBJ2-5; no reliable D call. This CDR3 region has 13 residues. V lost 5 bases and J lost 5, with 11 bases in between. Germline values: CDR1 KGHDR, CDR2 SFDVKD. CDR3 sequence: CATSATHVETQYF. The CDR3 nucleotides read TGTGCCACCAGTGCAACCCACGTGGAGACCCAGTACTTC.

For this clonotype: The junction departs from the called germline gene at one end, perhaps through a read error. The chain has TRBV7-7 and TRBJ2-1; 7 positions agree with TRBD2. The CDR3 runs 13 residues. CDR1 and CDR2 (germline): SSHAT, FNYEAQ (reference sequence). The CDR3 DNA follows: TGTGCTAGCAGCCAGGGACTACACAATGAGCAGTTCTTC. It yields the protein CASSQGLHNEQFF.

At least ten counts were recorded for this clonotype. V is TRBV28 and J is TRBJ2-3, with a tentative D call TRBD2 (6 bases). Germline CDR1 reads MDHEN; CDR2 reads SYDVKM. The V end lost 5 bases, the J end lost 0 bases, and 12 bases lay between the germline ends. This CDR3 comprises 15 residues. The CDR3 sequence: CASSRRDWSTDTQYF. CDR3 nucleotide sequence: TGTGCCAGCAGTCGCCGGGACTGGAGCACAGATACGCAGTATTTT.

With regard to this clonotype: This could be a read error, since a much larger clone is one nucleotide away. The chain is built from TRBV7-6 and TRBJ2-1; tentative D call: TRBD1 (6 bases). This CDR3 spans 15 amino acids. Germline V gives CDR1 SGHVS, CDR2 FNYEAQ. CDR3 DNA: TGTGCCGGCAGCTTAGGTGGGGGCGTTCAGAATGAGCAGTTCTTC. Its protein is CAGSLGGGVQNEQFF.

This chain uses TRBV4-1 with TRBJ1-3; D uncertain. The ends were cut back, 2 bases at V and 3 bases at J, with 8 bases in the middle. Germline V gene sequence: CDR1 MGHRA, CDR2 YSYEKL. This CDR3 has 14 amino acids. CDR3 nucleotide sequence: TGCGCCAGCAGCCAACCAGCGAATGGAAACACCATATATTTT. As protein: CASSQPANGNTIYF.

The chain has TRBV5-1 and TRBJ1-6; D gene ambiguous. The length of the CDR3 is 16 residues. Germline loops: CDR1 SGHRS, CDR2 YFSETQ. Trimming stripped 3 bases from V and 9 bases from J, with 19 bases between. In DNA form, the CDR3 reads TGCGCCAGCAGCTGGAACCCGGGCCCCGGGCGTTCACCCCTCCACTTT. Translation: CASSWNPGPGRSPLHF.